Shown below are 23 T cell receptor beta chains from a single sample sequenced in a study of memory CD4+ T cells and cytomegalovirus serostatus. The protocol was immunoSEQ multiplex PCR, while the TCRdb copy is restricted to in-frame clones and leaves out a portion. The sample shows 45,000 or so clones, about 79% of them seen only once. The sort gate was single viable CD3+CD4+CD8-CD45RO+ cells for memory CD4+ T cells. Sequencing was done on a sample of memory CD4+ T cells from blood. The receptor set was obtained from an adult in good health and CMV-seronegative.

This clone has a single count. V and J are TRBV10-3 and TRBJ1-1; D uncertain. Germline lookup yields CDR1 ENHRY and CDR2 SYGVKD. The CDR3 runs 13 residues. V was trimmed by 0 bases and J by 7 bases, leaving 9 bases between them. The CDR3 nucleotides are TGTGCCATCAGTGAGTCGAGTCGGGGTGAAGCTTTCTTT. Translating gives CAISESSRGEAFF.

This chain joins TRBV11-3 and TRBJ2-7; a weak D match, TRBD1 (5 bases). Deletions cut 3 bases from V and 9 bases from J, with 15 bases between. The CDR3 totals 13 residues. The V gene's germline CDR1 is SGHNT and CDR2 YENEEA. CDR3 sequence (DNA): TGTGCCAGCAGCTTCCTGAACCAGGGCTTGCAGTACTTC. Translated, it gives CASSFLNQGLQYF.

This chain joins TRBV5-6 and TRBJ2-7; 8 positions agree with TRBD1. J lost 6 bases, V lost 1 base, and 6 bases had no gene match. The CDR3 is 14 residues long. CDR1 is SGHDT and CDR2 is YYEEEE in the germline V gene. This chain's CDR3 is CASSLPRGLGEQYF. The CDR3 coding sequence is TGTGCCAGCAGCTTGCCCAGGGGGCTGGGCGAGCAGTACTTC.

This clone turned up a few times. V gene TRBV19 combines with J gene TRBJ2-2; no definite D call. This CDR3 region has 14 residues. V lost 5 bases and J lost 5, with 12 bases in between. Germline V lookup: CDR1 LNHDA, CDR2 SQIVND (reference sequence). This chain's CDR3 is CASSVYQATGELFF. The CDR3 bases are TGTGCCAGTAGTGTATATCAGGCAACCGGGGAGCTGTTTTTT. Variable domain in full (rest from reference TRBV19 and TRBJ2-2): DGGITQSPKYLFRKEGQNVTLSCEQNLNHDAMYWYRQDPGQGLRLIYYSQIVNDFQKGDIAEGYSVSREKKESFPLTVTSAQKNPTAFYLCASSVYQATGELFFGEGSRLTVL.

The rearrangement joins TRBV5-6 to TRBJ1-1, with TRBD1 as a possible D gene (6 bases). V lost 4 bases to trimming and J lost 5 bases, with 12 bases between them. CDR3 length: 13 residues. Germline V gene sequence: CDR1 SGHDT, CDR2 YYEEEE. The CDR3: CASSRPGETEAFF. The CDR3 coding sequence is TGTGCCAGCAGCAGACCAGGGGAAACTGAAGCTTTCTTT.

This clone showed up just once. The chain is built from TRBV11-3 and TRBJ1-2; TRBD1 aligns across 8 bases. The CDR3 has 15 amino acids. J gave up 7 bases and V 4 bases, and 11 bases lay outside the gene matches. Germline CDR1 and CDR2: SGHNT and YENEEA. CDR3 region: CASSSGQGYKVGYTF. The CDR3 DNA reads TGTGCCAGCAGCTCCGGACAGGGCTATAAGGTTGGCTACACCTTC.

The V call is TRBV7-3, the J call TRBJ2-2; D unresolved. Germline V gene lookup returns CDR1 SGHTA and CDR2 FQGTGA. CDR3 length equals 16 residues. The V end was cut by 5 bases, the J end by 1 base, with 14 bases between. The CDR3 is CASSLGQPGNTGELFF. The CDR3 DNA reads as TGTGCCAGCAGCCTAGGGCAACCAGGGAACACCGGGGAGCTGTTTTTT.

In this sample, this clone turned up once. This chain connects TRBV11-3 to TRBJ1-2; 11 positions agree with TRBD1. The germline V gene has CDR1 SGHNT and CDR2 YENEEA. The CDR3 sequence is 12 residues long. Unmatched junction bases numbered 6, after V lost 5 bases and J lost 13 bases. The CDR3 spells CASSVGQGVPTF. In DNA, the CDR3 is TGTGCCAGCAGCGTGGGACAGGGGGTTCCCACCTTC.

The gene calls are TRBV27 and TRBJ2-1; D tentatively fits TRBD1 or TRBD2 (5 bases each). Germline CDR1 MNHEY, CDR2 SMNVEV (reference sequence). With 5 bases removed from V and 6 bases from J, the gap between germline ends came to 17 bases. The CDR3 contains 15 residues. CDR3 nucleotide sequence: TGTGCCAGCAGTGGGGACCTACCGATGGGCAATGAGCAGTTCTTC. It yields the protein CASSGDLPMGNEQFF.

This chain joins TRBV6-1 and TRBJ2-1; D gene uncertain. From germline, CDR1 is MNHNS and CDR2 SASEGT. This CDR3 has 13 residues. Trimming took off 7 bases at V and 5 bases at J, with 12 bases between the two ends. Here the CDR3 DNA reads TGTGCCAGCACAAGGAATTTTAACAATGAGCAGTTCTTC. As protein: CASTRNFNNEQFF.

The chain links TRBV5-1 to TRBJ2-7; 7 nucleotides agree with TRBD2. The CDR3 is made up of 16 amino acids. Germline CDR1 reads SGHRS; CDR2 reads YFSETQ. V was pared by 0 bases and J by 3 bases, with 9 bases of the junction left unmatched. The CDR3 DNA reads TGCGCCAGCAGCTTGGGGAATCCGGGACTAAACTACGAGCAGTACTTC. This encodes CASSLGNPGLNYEQYF.

The rearrangement joins TRBV4-3 to TRBJ1-3; D is unresolved. This CDR3 has 18 residues. Per the germline V gene, CDR1 is LGHNA and CDR2 is YSLEER. V lost 3 bases and J lost 4, with 22 bases in between. The CDR3 DNA sequence: TGCGCCAGCAGCCACACAAGGCAAGGGAGAGTTTCCGGAAACACCATATATTTT. Encoded protein: CASSHTRQGRVSGNTIYF.

Only a few counts were recorded for this clone. This rearrangement joins TRBV7-2 to TRBJ1-2; D gene uncertain. V lost 3 bases and J 4 bases, leaving 9 bases between the germline ends. Germline V gene lookup returns CDR1 SGHTA and CDR2 FQGNSA. The CDR3 length is 13 residues. For the CDR3, the DNA is TGTGCCAGCAGCTTTGGCCAGAGCTATGGCTACACCTTC. Protein product: CASSFGQSYGYTF. Combining the CDR3 with reference TRBV7-2 and TRBJ1-2 gives the whole variable domain GAGVSQSPSNKVTEKGKDVELRCDPISGHTALYWYRQSLGQGLEFLIYFQGNSAPDKSGLPSDRFSAERTGGSVSTLTIQRTQQEDSAVYLCASSFGQSYGYTFGSGTRLTVV.

This rearrangement joins TRBV15 to TRBJ1-5; D is ambiguous. V gave up 3 bases and J gave up 3 bases, with 12 bases separating them. The CDR3 consists of 15 residues. Germline loops: CDR1 LNHNV, CDR2 YYDKDF (reference sequence). The CDR3 reads CATSRWGNDNQPQHF. CDR3 sequence (DNA): TGTGCCACCAGCAGGTGGGGAAATGACAATCAGCCCCAGCATTTT.

The genes are TRBV7-2 and TRBJ1-1; no clear D. The V end was cut by 1 base, the J end by 1 base, with 19 bases between. The CDR3 length is 18 residues. Germline lookup yields CDR1 SGHTA and CDR2 FQGNSA. Here the CDR3 DNA reads TGTGCCAGCAGCTTAGGATGGCGGAGGGCAGGCAAGAACACTGAAGCTTTCTTT. It yields the protein CASSLGWRRAGKNTEAFF.

The V and J genes are TRBV7-2 and TRBJ1-1, with no clear D. The CDR3 covers 13 residues. The V end lost 1 base, the J end lost 6 bases, and 9 bases lay between the germline ends. CDR1 and CDR2 from the germline V gene are SGHTA and FQGNSA. CDR3 amino acids: CASSLVAGSEAFF. The CDR3 nucleotides read TGTGCCAGCAGCTTAGTCGCAGGCTCTGAAGCTTTCTTT.

V and J are TRBV29-1 and TRBJ1-1, with D unresolved. Trimming stripped 3 bases from V and 4 bases from J, with 6 bases between. The germline V gene encodes CDR1 SQVTM and CDR2 ANQGSEA. This CDR3 has 11 residues. The CDR3 reads CSVELLTEAFF. CDR3 coding DNA: TGCAGCGTTGAGTTGCTCACTGAAGCTTTCTTT. Full variable domain (remainder filled in from reference TRBV29-1 and TRBJ1-1): SAVISQKPSRDICQRGTSLTIQCQVDSQVTMMFWYRQQPGQSLTLIATANQGSEATYESGFVIDKFPISRPNLTFSTLTVSNMSPEDSSIYLCSVELLTEAFFGQGTRLTVV.

V is TRBV10-3 and J is TRBJ2-1; 12 bases map to TRBD2. Germline lookup yields CDR1 ENHRY and CDR2 SYGVKD. The CDR3 is 19 residues long. The V segment lost 0 bases and the J segment 2 bases; nucleotides outside the gene matches: 8. The CDR3 region has the DNA TGTGCCATCAGTGAGTCGCTGACTAGCGGGAGAAGCACCTACAATGAGCAGTTCTTC. As protein: CAISESLTSGRSTYNEQFF.

The rearrangement joins TRBV19 to TRBJ2-7; TRBD1 matches at 9 bases. Looked up from germline, CDR1 is LNHDA and CDR2 is SQIVND (reference sequence). Trimming at V came to 4 bases and at J to 2 bases, leaving 3 bases not matched to a gene. The CDR3 sequence is 14 residues long. The CDR3 here is CASSSGDRAYEQYF. The CDR3 region has the DNA TGTGCCAGTAGTAGCGGGGACAGGGCCTACGAGCAGTACTTC.

DNA for the CDR3: TGTGCCAGCAGCAAAGCTGCGGGACCGAACACCGGGGAGCTGTTTTTT. Protein: CASSKAAGPNTGELFF. The chain combines TRBV21-1 with TRBJ2-2; the listed D gene, TRBD2, was not tested against the DNA. TRBV21-1 is deemed a pseudogene. The CDR3 extends over 16 amino acids.

The chain joins TRBV5-1 to TRBJ2-1, with TRBD1 matching over 7 bases. The CDR3 extends over 17 amino acids. Germline-derived CDR1 and CDR2 are SGHRS and YFSETQ. After removal of 4 bases from V and 7 bases from J, the junction contained 17 bases not matched to a gene. CDR3 sequence (DNA): TGCGCCAGCAGCCCCTACCGCCGACAGGGTAGTGTAAATGAGCAGTTCTTC. As protein: CASSPYRRQGSVNEQFF. Filled out from reference TRBV5-1 and TRBJ2-1, the complete variable domain reads KAGVTQTPRYLIKTRGQQVTLSCSPISGHRSVSWYQQTPGQGLQFLFEYFSETQRNKGNFPGRFSGRQFSNSRSEMNVSTLELGDSALYLCASSPYRRQGSVNEQFFGPGTRLTVL.

The table lists this clone with a few counts. V gene TRBV5-4 combines with J gene TRBJ1-4; TRBD1 matches 10 bases. Trimming removed 3 bases from V and 8 bases from J; junction bases left unmatched: 4. Germline V CDR1 and CDR2: SGHNT, YYREEE (reference sequence). The length of the CDR3 is 14 residues. The CDR3 DNA reads as TGTGCCAGCAGCTCGGGACAGGGGAGGGAAAAACTGTTTTTT. It is translated as CASSSGQGREKLFF.

This clone was counted once. The chain couples TRBV28 to TRBJ1-5; D is possibly TRBD1 (6 bases). The CDR3 is made up of 15 amino acids. V dropped 1 base and J dropped 4 bases, with 11 bases sitting between them. Germline CDR1 MDHEN, CDR2 SYDVKM. The CDR3 bases are TGTGCCAGCAGTTTATTACAGGGCAGGAATCAGCCCCAGCATTTT. It specifies CASSLLQGRNQPQHF.